The 29 T cell receptor beta chains below come from one sample, sequenced in a study of cytomegalovirus exposure and HLA in healthy donors. PCR amplification relied on 60 Vbeta primers (plus 13 Jbeta primers). Clones were sequenced by immunoSEQ multiplex PCR, and TCRdb holds only the in-frame ones, with some missing. Among 130,000 or so clones listed, around 73% were seen once. Specimen: PBMCs. The receptor source for this set is a female donor in good health and CMV-seronegative.

The chain recombines TRBV10-3 with TRBJ1-5; 8 nucleotides line up with TRBD1. The CDR3 spans 15 residues. V trimming: 4 bases; J trimming: 3 bases; junction bases outside the gene matches: 5. CDR1 ENHRY and CDR2 SYGVKD come from the germline V gene. This CDR3 reads CAISGGQGLNQPQHF. CDR3 nucleotides: TGTGCCATCAGTGGTGGACAGGGCCTCAATCAGCCCCAGCATTTT.

V gene TRBV2 combines with J gene TRBJ2-5; D may be TRBD1 (6 bases). The CDR3 extends over 14 amino acids. Deletions cut 4 bases from V and 4 bases from J, with 13 bases between. Germline V gene data show CDR1 as SNHLY and CDR2 as FYNNEI. The CDR3 sequence: CASSGLTGLETQYF. The CDR3 DNA reads as TGTGCCAGCAGTGGCCTAACAGGGCTAGAGACCCAGTACTTC. The full variable domain, in which reference TRBV2 and TRBJ2-5 provide the parts outside the CDR3, is EPEVTQTPSHQVTQMGQEVILRCVPISNHLYFYWYRQILGQKVEFLVSFYNNEISEKSEIFDDQFSVERPDGSNFTLKIRSTKLEDSAMYFCASSGLTGLETQYFGPGTRLLVL.

This chain connects TRBV4-1 to TRBJ2-3, with 9 bases identical to TRBD2. V was clipped by 4 bases and J by 4 bases; unmatched bases: 9. CDR1 is MGHRA, CDR2 YSYEKL, per germline. The CDR3 consists of 16 residues. CDR3 nucleotide sequence: TGCGCCAGCAGCCTCCCGGCGGGAGGGCGCGCAGATACGCAGTATTTT. Protein sequence: CASSLPAGGRADTQYF.

The chain joins TRBV27 to TRBJ2-4; perhaps TRBD1 as D (6 bases). Germline-derived CDR1 and CDR2 are MNHEY and SMNVEV (reference sequence). There are 17 residues in the CDR3. Trimming removed 2 bases from V and 9 bases from J, with 23 bases in between. DNA of the CDR3: TGTGCCAGCAGTTTAACCCCCGGGACAAGGGATTTGCGCATTCAGTACTTC. As protein: CASSLTPGTRDLRIQYF.

This clone appeared many times. The rearrangement links TRBV30 to TRBJ1-2; D unresolved. The germline gives CDR1 GTSNPN, CDR2 SVGIG (reference sequence). V gave up 1 base and J gave up 4 bases, with 16 bases separating them. The CDR3 runs to 15 residues. The CDR3 region is CAWSDKPERGYGYTF. The CDR3 DNA reads as TGTGCCTGGAGTGATAAGCCAGAACGGGGCTATGGCTACACCTTC.

The chain couples TRBV27 to TRBJ2-3; 7 positions match TRBD1. Germline CDR1 is MNHEY and CDR2 is SMNVEV (reference sequence). There are 13 residues in the CDR3. Germline trimming cut 3 bases from V and 7 bases from J; bases unmatched to any gene: 4. The DNA for the CDR3 is TGTGCCAGCAGTTTGCAACAGGGGTATACGCAGTATTTT. This sequence encodes CASSLQQGYTQYF.

CDR3 protein: CASSSGTVPHTDTQYF. CDR3 sequence (DNA): TGTGCCAGCAGTTCCGGGACAGTGCCACACACAGATACGCAGTATTTT. The chain is built from TRBV7-9 and TRBJ2-3; 7 nucleotides line up with TRBD1. This CDR3 comprises 16 residues. V dropped 6 bases and J dropped 2; count of bases not matched to a gene: 11. Looked up from germline, CDR1 is SEHNR and CDR2 is FQNEAQ (reference sequence).

This clone was seen a few times. This chain connects TRBV7-8 to TRBJ2-5; 10 bases line up with TRBD2. The CDR3 is made up of 16 amino acids. From germline, CDR1 is SGHVS and CDR2 FQNEAQ. V trimming: 5 bases; J trimming: 5 bases; junction bases outside the gene matches: 11. The CDR3 loop is CASSRGTSASGETQYF. In nucleotides, the CDR3 is TGTGCCAGCAGCCGGGGGACTAGCGCCTCGGGGGAGACCCAGTACTTC.

The chain carries TRBV5-4 and TRBJ1-2; 7 nucleotides line up with TRBD1. The CDR3 length is 13 residues. V trimming: 4 bases; J trimming: 8 bases; junction bases outside the gene matches: 8. CDR1 SGHNT and CDR2 YYREEE come from the germline V gene (reference sequence). The CDR3 region is CASSPGDREGYTF. In nucleotides, the CDR3 is TGTGCCAGCAGCCCCGGAGACAGGGAAGGCTACACCTTC.

This chain joins TRBV7-2 and TRBJ2-5; D remains unclear. Trimming cost V 10 bases and J 2 bases, with 11 bases left between them. From germline, CDR1 is SGHTA and CDR2 FQGNSA. The CDR3 consists of 12 residues. CDR3 sequence: CATTRRQETQYF. CDR3 DNA: TGTGCCACCACGCGCAGGCAAGAGACCCAGTACTTC.

The chain links TRBV19 to TRBJ2-1; a weak D match, TRBD1 (6 bases). CDR3 length: 15 amino acids. Trimming took 4 bases from V and 8 from J, leaving 18 bases between them. Germline V gene sequence: CDR1 LNHDA, CDR2 SQIVND (reference sequence). The CDR3 region is CASSSSGTNVDEQFF. The CDR3 DNA reads TGTGCCAGTAGTAGCTCCGGGACAAACGTGGATGAGCAGTTCTTC.

The chain is built from TRBV28 and TRBJ2-1; tentative D call: TRBD2 (6 bases). This CDR3 is 17 amino acids long. The germline V gene has CDR1 MDHEN and CDR2 SYDVKM. Deletions cut 5 bases from V and 9 bases from J, with 26 bases between. The CDR3 DNA reads TGTGCCAGCAGTCCGCCCTTCGAGGAGCGGACCGGGGGTGAGCAGTTCTTC. Protein product: CASSPPFEERTGGEQFF.

The J gene is TRBJ2-6, the V gene TRBV19; 8 bases fit TRBD1. This CDR3 contains 15 residues. V gave up 4 bases and J gave up 4 bases; unmatched junction bases: 3. Germline loops: CDR1 LNHDA, CDR2 SQIVND (reference sequence). As DNA, the CDR3 is TGTGCCAGTAGTACAGGGGGCCCCGGGGCCAACGTCCTGACTTTC. Protein: CASSTGGPGANVLTF.

This chain joins TRBV27 and TRBJ1-1, with D perhaps TRBD1 (5 bases). The V end was cut by 8 bases, the J end by 4 bases, with 11 bases between. This CDR3 comprises 12 residues. CDR1 and CDR2 (germline): MNHEY, SMNVEV (reference sequence). The CDR3 region is CASLSRATEAFF. The DNA of the CDR3 is TGTGCCAGCTTGAGCAGGGCCACTGAAGCTTTCTTT.

The chain joins TRBV28 to TRBJ1-2; perhaps TRBD1 as D (5 bases). The CDR3 extends over 18 amino acids. CDR1 and CDR2 (germline): MDHEN, SYDVKM. Trimming stripped 7 bases from V and 0 bases from J, with 24 bases between. This CDR3 is CASTTVLAGAPANYGYTF. In nucleotides, the CDR3 is TGTGCCAGCACGACAGTTTTGGCAGGTGCCCCAGCTAACTATGGCTACACCTTC.

The CDR3 DNA is TGCGCCAGCAGCATGGCAGGGACAGATACGCAGTATTTT. Amino acid sequence: CASSMAGTDTQYF. The chain employs TRBV5-1 and TRBJ2-3; the D gene is possibly TRBD1 (5 bases). Germline CDR1 SGHRS, CDR2 YFSETQ. With 4 bases removed from V and 3 bases from J, the gap between germline ends came to 9 bases. The length of the CDR3 is 13 residues.

This chain links TRBV7-8 with TRBJ1-1; possible D gene TRBD1, 5 bases. Trimming left V 1 base short and J 4 bases short, with 16 bases between. Germline V gene sequence: CDR1 SGHVS, CDR2 FQNEAQ. The CDR3 totals 16 residues. The DNA of the CDR3 is TGTGCCAGCAGCTTAGATCCAGGGTTGGTTATCACTGAAGCTTTCTTT. Protein sequence: CASSLDPGLVITEAFF.

CDR3 bases: TGCGCCAGCAGCCCGGTCGGGGGAGAGGCAGATACGCAGTATTTT. Protein sequence: CASSPVGGEADTQYF. The genes are TRBV5-1 and TRBJ2-3, with TRBD2 as a possible D gene (6 bases). Germline V gene sequence: CDR1 SGHRS, CDR2 YFSETQ. Trimming pared 4 bases from V and 4 bases from J, leaving 16 bases between. The CDR3 covers 15 residues.

This clone was counted only a few times. This sequence joins TRBV27 and TRBJ1-1, with a tentative D call TRBD1 (6 bases). V dropped 6 bases and J dropped 4 bases, with 21 bases sitting between them. CDR3 size: 16 residues. CDR1 and CDR2 (germline): MNHEY, SMNVEV (reference sequence). CDR3 region: CASRTNKGGWITEAFF. CDR3 sequence (DNA): TGTGCCAGCAGGACAAACAAGGGGGGGTGGATCACTGAAGCTTTCTTT.

This clone was seen a handful of times. The CDR3 loop is CASSLGQGLGNTIYF. The CDR3 DNA follows: TGTGCCAGCAGCTTGGGACAGGGGCTTGGAAACACCATATATTTT. The chain links TRBV5-4 to TRBJ1-3, with 8 bases lining up with TRBD1. Germline CDR1 is SGHNT and CDR2 is YYREEE (reference sequence). Trimming removed 0 bases from V and 3 bases from J; junction bases left unmatched: 2. The CDR3 is made up of 15 amino acids.

Only one count was recorded for this clone. The V call is TRBV9, the J call TRBJ1-4; D is perhaps TRBD1 (5 bases). Trimming pared 0 bases from V and 8 bases from J, leaving 11 bases between. CDR3 length: 14 amino acids. Germline V gene sequence: CDR1 SGDLS, CDR2 YYNGEE. CDR3 region: CASSVDGQGEKLFF. CDR3 coding DNA: TGTGCCAGCAGCGTAGATGGTCAGGGAGAAAAACTGTTTTTT.

The chain has TRBV30 and TRBJ2-5; D may be TRBD1 (6 bases). Germline-derived CDR1 and CDR2 are GTSNPN and SVGIG (reference sequence). This CDR3 comprises 14 residues. With 3 bases removed from V and 4 bases from J, the gap between germline ends came to 15 bases. The CDR3 nucleotides are TGTGCCTGGAGAAGGCAGGGGAACCTAGAGACCCAGTACTTC. The encoded protein is CAWRRQGNLETQYF. Variable domain in full (rest from reference TRBV30 and TRBJ2-5): SQTIHQWPATLVQPVGSPLSLECTVEGTSNPNLYWYRQAAGRGLQLLFYSVGIGQISSEVPQNLSASRPQDRQFILSSKKLLLSDSGFYLCAWRRQGNLETQYFGPGTRLLVL.

This clone was detected only once. The genes are TRBV4-3 and TRBJ1-2; D gene ambiguous. Germline CDR1 LGHNA, CDR2 YSLEER. V lost 2 bases to trimming and J lost 8 bases, with 12 bases between them. The CDR3 has 13 amino acids. CDR3 protein: CASSQRRETGYTF. For the CDR3, the DNA is TGCGCCAGCAGCCAAAGAAGGGAGACGGGCTACACCTTC.

The rearrangement links TRBV19 to TRBJ1-5, with D possibly TRBD1 on 5 matching bases. Trimming shortened V by 4 bases and J by 1 base, and 11 bases separated the two germline ends. This CDR3 has 15 residues. Germline CDR1 and CDR2: LNHDA and SQIVND (reference sequence). Here the CDR3 DNA reads TGTGCCAGTAGTACCCGACGGACAAGCAATCAGCCCCAGCATTTT. Its protein product is CASSTRRTSNQPQHF.

The chain uses TRBV4-2 and TRBJ2-6, with 10 bases lining up with TRBD2. Looked up from germline, CDR1 is LGHNA and CDR2 is YNFKEQ. Trimming took 0 bases from V and 12 from J; bases not matched to a gene: 5. The CDR3 consists of 15 residues. CDR3 sequence reads: CASSQELGTSAVLTF. CDR3 sequence (DNA): TGTGCCAGCAGCCAAGAACTAGGGACTAGCGCCGTCCTGACTTTC.

This clone was seen more than once but under ten times. The rearrangement links TRBV7-3 to TRBJ2-1; 9 nucleotides line up with TRBD1. This CDR3 contains 15 residues. Looked up from germline, CDR1 is SGHTA and CDR2 is FQGTGA. Trimming at V came to 4 bases and at J to 3 bases, leaving 4 bases not matched to a gene. Here the CDR3 reads CASSSQGAGYNEQFF. The CDR3 DNA is TGTGCCAGCAGCTCACAGGGGGCTGGCTACAATGAGCAGTTCTTC.

This chain uses TRBV28 with TRBJ2-7; tentative D call: TRBD2 (6 bases). The CDR3 consists of 14 residues. V lost 3 bases and J lost 3, with 12 bases in between. Germline V gives CDR1 MDHEN, CDR2 SYDVKM. CDR3 protein: CASSFGGKDYEQYF. CDR3 nucleotides: TGTGCCAGCAGTTTTGGAGGGAAGGACTACGAGCAGTACTTC.

The rearrangement links TRBV6-5 to TRBJ2-7; 8 bases align to TRBD1. The V and J ends lost 10 bases and 6 bases, in that order; junction bases with no gene match: 11. This CDR3 is 13 amino acids long. Germline V gene data show CDR1 as MNHEY and CDR2 as SVGAGI. The CDR3 sequence: CATEDRERGEQYF. As DNA, the CDR3 is TGTGCCACCGAGGACAGGGAGAGGGGCGAGCAGTACTTC.

The gene calls are TRBV5-6 and TRBJ2-5; 8 bases fit TRBD2. The length of the CDR3 is 14 residues. Germline V gene lookup returns CDR1 SGHDT and CDR2 YYEEEE. The V segment lost 0 bases and the J segment 5 bases; nucleotides outside the gene matches: 3. In DNA, the CDR3 is TGTGCCAGCAGCTTGGGGGCGGGAGGCGAGACCCAGTACTTC. Its translation: CASSLGAGGETQYF.